The 14 T cell receptor beta chains reported below all come from one sample, sequenced in a study of identifying expanded T cells in peripheral blood. Produced via immunoSEQ multiplex PCR; TCRdb's table is partial and in-frame only. The table records just over 90,000 clones, 85% to 90% of them present only once. The material sequenced was blood. Every receptor here comes from a person between 18 and 75 years old in good health.

The chain carries TRBV6-5 and TRBJ2-7, with TRBD2 matching 9 bases. The germline V gene has CDR1 MNHEY and CDR2 SVGAGI. V lost 5 bases to trimming and J lost 4 bases; unmatched junction nucleotides: 6. CDR3 size: 14 residues. CDR3 bases: TGTGCCAGCAGTCCTCTGGCGGGAGGGTACGAGCAGTACTTC. This codes for CASSPLAGGYEQYF.

The chain uses TRBV4-3 and TRBJ2-7; D might be TRBD1 (5 bases). Germline CDR1 and CDR2: LGHNA and YSLEER. The ends were cut back, 0 bases at V and 3 bases at J, with 12 bases in the middle. This CDR3 has 15 amino acids. This chain's CDR3 is CASSQEAGFNYEQYF. Written as DNA, the CDR3 is TGCGCCAGCAGCCAAGAAGCAGGGTTCAACTACGAGCAGTACTTC.

The rearrangement uses TRBV19 and TRBJ1-5; 11 bases are shared with TRBD1. V lost 1 base and J lost 5; bases outside the gene matches: 7. Germline V gene lookup returns CDR1 LNHDA and CDR2 SQIVND (reference sequence). The CDR3 has 17 residues. CDR3 in DNA: TGTGCCAGTAGTATAGGGTGGACAGGGGGCAGAGATCAGCCCCAGCATTTT. This sequence encodes CASSIGWTGGRDQPQHF.

This clone was counted only a few times. The chain has TRBV27 and TRBJ1-5; D is perhaps TRBD1 (5 bases). The CDR3 consists of 13 residues. The germline V gene has CDR1 MNHEY and CDR2 SMNVEV (reference sequence). V was shortened by 1 base and J by 6 bases, with 7 bases between the two germline ends. CDR3 protein: CASSLFGGQPQHF. The CDR3 nucleotides are TGTGCCAGCAGTTTATTTGGGGGTCAGCCCCAGCATTTT.

The chain joins TRBV7-6 to TRBJ2-2; D remains ambiguous. This CDR3 comprises 13 residues. Trimming removed 2 bases from V and 8 bases from J, with 9 bases in between. The germline V gene has CDR1 SGHVS and CDR2 FNYEAQ. CDR3 bases: TGTGCCAGCAGCTTAAGACGGTCTGGGGAGCTGTTTTTT. Amino acids: CASSLRRSGELFF.

The chain combines TRBV6-6 with TRBJ1-2; a weak D match, TRBD1 (5 bases). V was pared by 6 bases and J by 4 bases, with 9 bases between. Germline V gives CDR1 MNHNY, CDR2 SVGAGI (reference sequence). The CDR3 is 12 amino acids. DNA of the CDR3: TGTGCCAGCAGCCGGGGGATCTATGGCTACACCTTC. It encodes CASSRGIYGYTF.

The chain uses TRBV15 and TRBJ2-3; D uncertain. The CDR3 sequence is 12 residues long. Trimming took 6 bases from V and 3 from J, leaving 7 bases between them. Per the germline V gene, CDR1 is LNHNV and CDR2 is YYDKDF (reference sequence). CDR3: CATRGGTDTQYF. CDR3 in DNA: TGTGCCACCAGGGGTGGGACAGATACGCAGTATTTT.

CDR3 DNA sequence: TGCGCCAGCAGTGAGTTCCGGGACAGGGGATTCAATGAGCAGTTCTTC. Translating it yields CASSEFRDRGFNEQFF. This rearrangement joins TRBV10-1 to TRBJ2-1; 10 positions agree with TRBD1. CDR3 size: 16 residues. Germline values: CDR1 WNHNN, CDR2 SYGVQD (reference sequence). V shed 1 base, J shed 6 bases, and the junction held 6 bases outside the gene matches.

J is TRBJ1-2 and V is TRBV2; 7 bases align to TRBD1. The CDR3 sequence is 16 residues long. The germline V gene has CDR1 SNHLY and CDR2 FYNNEI. V lost 2 bases and J lost 1; bases outside the gene matches: 7. For the CDR3, the DNA is TGTGCCAGCAGTGAACCCAGGGACAGAATTAACTATGGCTACACCTTC. Amino acid sequence: CASSEPRDRINYGYTF.

The chain couples TRBV5-6 to TRBJ1-1; TRBD1 might be the D (6 bases). Deletions cut 1 base from V and 6 bases from J, with 22 bases between. The CDR3 covers 17 residues. The germline CDR1 and CDR2 sequences are SGHDT and YYEEEE. CDR3 residues: CASSLKVLLNRGPEAFF. The CDR3 nucleotides read TGTGCCAGCAGCTTGAAAGTCCTCTTGAATCGGGGGCCTGAAGCTTTCTTT.

The genes are TRBV4-1 and TRBJ2-7; D not resolved. CDR1 MGHRA and CDR2 YSYEKL come from the germline V gene. V was trimmed by 0 bases and J by 0 bases, leaving 12 bases between them. The CDR3 covers 16 residues. The DNA for the CDR3 is TGCGCCAGCAGCCAAGAAGGCGCTAGGAGCTCCTACGAGCAGTACTTC. It yields the protein CASSQEGARSSYEQYF.

The chain carries TRBV19 and TRBJ2-1; D gene uncertain. This CDR3 contains 12 residues. V was cut by 5 bases and J by 3 bases, with 5 bases left in between. Germline values: CDR1 LNHDA, CDR2 SQIVND (reference sequence). Here the CDR3 reads CASSLDYNEQFF. Here the CDR3 DNA reads TGTGCCAGTAGTCTCGACTACAATGAGCAGTTCTTC.

This clone appeared a few times. The chain recombines TRBV19 with TRBJ1-5; no firm D call. CDR3 size: 14 residues. The germline CDR1 and CDR2 sequences are LNHDA and SQIVND (reference sequence). CDR3 in amino acids: CAANPVLSNQPQHF. In nucleotides, the CDR3 is TGTGCAGCGAATCCAGTTCTCAGCAATCAGCCCCAGCATTTT.

This clone was seen only once. The chain combines TRBV7-8 with TRBJ2-7; TRBD1 is a possible D gene (6 bases). In germline, CDR1 is SGHVS, CDR2 FQNEAQ. This CDR3 has 15 amino acids. The V end was cut by 2 bases, the J end by 0 bases, with 11 bases between. The CDR3: CASSLLDRRSYEQYF. CDR3 DNA: TGTGCCAGCAGCTTACTCGACAGGCGCTCCTACGAGCAGTACTTC.